This T cell receptor (beta chain) was recorded in a study of PD-1 blockade in classical Hodgkin lymphoma. Study-wide background: It was nivolumab at 3 mg/kg, given intravenously every 2 weeks, that patients received. Study-level findings and limits: For complete responders, baseline diversity was comparable to that of newly diagnosed patients. Compared with healthy donors, newly diagnosed patients reportedly showed lower baseline TCR diversity.

Every patient was affected by relapse after autologous stem cell transplantation, while exposure to brentuximab vedotin was not uniform. Best outcomes ranged across complete response, partial response and progressive disease. For this clone: Its antigen remains unidentified.

The germline gives CDR1 SGHNT, CDR2 YENEEA. V gave up 2 bases and J gave up 5 bases, with 12 bases separating them. This CDR3 comprises 14 residues. Using immunoSEQ multiplex PCR, the repertoire was profiled, and TCRdb retains in-frame clones only, with some absent. Of 30,000 to 40,000 clones in the sample, 76% are singletons; the top ten hold about a tenth. This clonotype was sampled from a human donor with classical Hodgkin lymphoma. The rearrangement joins TRBV11-3 to TRBJ1-1; D gene ambiguous. The sample was peripheral blood mononuclear cells (PBMCs), taken at baseline. CDR3: CASSLIWQRTEAFF. The CDR3, as DNA: TGTGCCAGCAGCTTAATTTGGCAGCGAACTGAAGCTTTCTTT.